The 10 T cell receptor beta chains below come from one sample, sequenced in a study of T cell repertoires in cytomegalovirus infection. TCRdb ran MiXCR on the reads and lists one entry per CDR3 protein. This sample carries roughly 760,000 distinct CDR3 sequences, under 40% of them seen once, and the ten largest clones take 2.8%. The specimen sequenced was PBMCs. Receptors originate from a human donor in good health (CMV status not recorded). Some clones in this sample may be carry-over from other donors' samples.

On this clonotype: A junction boundary mismatches the germline segment, possibly from a read error. The rearrangement links TRBV20-1 to TRBJ2-1, with 12 bases fitting TRBD2. This CDR3 contains 12 residues. Germline CDR1 and CDR2: DFQATT and SNEGSKA (reference sequence). CDR3 sequence (DNA): TGCAGTGCTAGAGAAAGACTAGCGGGAGATTACTTC. Its translation is CSARERLAGDYF.

A word on this clonotype: This may arise from a read error, as a much more abundant clone is one base away. The chain joins TRBV7-2 to TRBJ1-5, with D hard to call. This CDR3 has 17 residues. Germline assignment: CDR1 SGHTA and CDR2 FQGNSA. The CDR3 loop reads CASSPASRTYSNQPQPF. The CDR3 DNA is TGTGCCAGCAGCCCCGCCTCCAGGACTTATAGCAATCAGCCCCAGCCTTTT.

This clonotype appeared many times. The chain combines TRBV20-1 with TRBJ2-7; 10 bases are shared with TRBD2. This CDR3 spans 15 amino acids. Unmatched junction bases numbered 6, after V lost 0 bases and J lost 4 bases. The germline gives CDR1 DFQATT, CDR2 SNEGSKA (reference sequence). CDR3 bases: TGCAGTGCTAGAGATCGCGCTAGCGGGAGATACGAGCAGTACTTC. This codes for CSARDRASGRYEQYF.

The chain has TRBV27 and TRBJ2-6, with TRBD1 matching 7 bases. V was pared by 6 bases and J by 0 bases, with 5 bases of the junction left unmatched. The CDR3 is 16 residues long. Germline-derived CDR1 and CDR2 are MNHEY and SMNVEV (reference sequence). The CDR3 nucleotides are TGTGCCAGCAGGAGACAGGGAAACTCTGGGGCCAACGTCCTGACTTTC. Translated, it gives CASRRQGNSGANVLTF.

For this clonotype: Possible read error: a much larger clone is one base away. The chain is built from TRBV7-2 and TRBJ2-6; perhaps TRBD1 as D (5 bases). The CDR3 sequence is 16 residues long. Per germline, CDR1 SGHTA and CDR2 FQGNSA. The CDR3 reads CASSLQVTSGASVLTF. The CDR3 DNA sequence: TGTGCCAGCAGCCTGCAGGTAACATCTGGGGCCAGCGTCCTGACTTTC.

J is TRBJ2-5 and V is TRBV28; TRBD1 is a possible D gene (6 bases). The CDR3 extends over 10 amino acids. V lost 5 bases, J lost 10 bases, and 8 bases lay in between. Germline assignment: CDR1 MDHEN and CDR2 SYDVKM. DNA of the CDR3: TGTGCCAGCAGTGGGACATACCAGTACTTC. Its protein product is CASSGTYQYF.

Only a few counts were recorded for this clonotype. The chain recombines TRBV2 with TRBJ2-1; 9 bases map to TRBD1. This CDR3 comprises 15 residues. CDR1 SNHLY and CDR2 FYNNEI come from the germline V gene. J lost 3 bases, V lost 6 bases, and 6 bases had no gene match. CDR3 bases: TGTGCCAGCAGGCGGGACAGGGACATCTACAATGAGCAGTTCTTC. Translating gives CASRRDRDIYNEQFF.

This clonotype was seen a few times. The chain couples TRBV5-1 to TRBJ1-4, with D tentatively TRBD1 (5 bases). The V gene's germline CDR1 is SGHRS and CDR2 YFSETQ. The germline V and J ends were trimmed by 3 bases and 8 bases, with 14 bases remaining between them. This CDR3 has 14 residues. Written as DNA, the CDR3 is TGCGCCAGCAGCTCTGTGGGGCCGAGCGAAAAACTGTTTTTT. It specifies CASSSVGPSEKLFF.

This clonotype was detected a few times. The chain employs TRBV15 and TRBJ1-1, with TRBD1 as a possible D gene (5 bases). Germline CDR1 and CDR2: LNHNV and YYDKDF (reference sequence). Trimming cost V 1 base and J 4 bases, with 16 bases left between them. The CDR3 consists of 16 residues. CDR3: CATSRVHGTGGTEAFF. Written as DNA, the CDR3 is TGTGCCACCAGCAGAGTCCATGGGACGGGTGGCACTGAAGCTTTCTTT.

The V call is TRBV19, the J call TRBJ2-5; no clear D. Per the germline V gene, CDR1 is LNHDA and CDR2 is SQIVND (reference sequence). The length of the CDR3 is 13 residues. The ends were cut back, 5 bases at V and 7 bases at J, with 14 bases in the middle. CDR3 sequence: CASSFSGPATQYF. The DNA for the CDR3 is TGTGCCAGTAGTTTCTCCGGGCCCGCGACCCAGTACTTC. Filled out from reference TRBV19 and TRBJ2-5, the complete variable domain reads DGGITQSPKYLFRKEGQNVTLSCEQNLNHDAMYWYRQDPGQGLRLIYYSQIVNDFQKGDIAEGYSVSREKKESFPLTVTSAQKNPTAFYLCASSFSGPATQYFGPGTRLLVL.